The clone carrying this T cell receptor (beta chain) has only one observation. This sample is drawn from a study of blood T cell repertoires in COVID-19. For the study at large: Acute and convalescent COVID-19 samples came from the United States, Italy and Spain. T cells, B-cell-depleted T cells, or PBMCs supplied cDNA or gDNA.

The CDR3 length is 15 residues. V was clipped by 4 bases and J by 4 bases; unmatched bases: 9. Germline V lookup: CDR1 LGHNA, CDR2 YSLEER. TCRdb's copy holds only in-frame clones and misses some; the assay was immunoSEQ multiplex PCR. This table has 200,000 to 300,000 clones, approximately 86% appearing once. The sequencing input was peripheral blood. The chain has TRBV4-3 and TRBJ1-1; TRBD1 matches at 7 bases. The receptor's source is a man aged 40-50 years who had recovered from COVID-19. As DNA, the CDR3 is TGCGCCAGCAGCCCATCGACAGGGATTAGCACTGAAGCTTTCTTT. This gives the protein CASSPSTGISTEAFF.